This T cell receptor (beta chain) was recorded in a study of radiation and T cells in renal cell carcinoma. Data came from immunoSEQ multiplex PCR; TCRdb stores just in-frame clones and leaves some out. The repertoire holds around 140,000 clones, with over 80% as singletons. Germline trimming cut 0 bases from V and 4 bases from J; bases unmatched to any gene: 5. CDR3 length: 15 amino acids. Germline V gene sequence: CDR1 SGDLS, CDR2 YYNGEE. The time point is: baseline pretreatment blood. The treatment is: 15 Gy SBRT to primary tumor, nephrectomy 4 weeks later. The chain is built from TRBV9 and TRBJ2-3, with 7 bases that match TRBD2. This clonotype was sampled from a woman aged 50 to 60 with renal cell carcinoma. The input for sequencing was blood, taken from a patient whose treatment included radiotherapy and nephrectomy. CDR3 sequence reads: CASSVGRGVSDTQYF. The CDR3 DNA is TGTGCCAGCAGCGTAGGACGGGGGGTATCAGATACGCAGTATTTT.